This TCR beta chain comes out of a study of blood T cell repertoires in COVID-19. Across the study: Collection of acute and convalescent COVID-19 samples took place in the United States, Italy and Spain. T cells, B-cell-depleted T cells, or PBMCs provided the cDNA or gDNA that served as material.

As processed by the authors: Amplification of reference gene primers provided the estimated nucleated cell counts. Using immunoSEQ multiplex PCR, the repertoire was profiled, and TCRdb retains in-frame clones only, with some absent. The DNA was the basis for D and trimming; V, J and clone size are from that table. The sample contains hundreds of thousands of clones, around nine tenths of which appear only once. From germline, CDR1 is KGHSH and CDR2 LQKENI. With V trimmed by 4 bases and J by 4 bases, 9 bases remained unmatched. CDR3 length equals 17 residues. The gene calls are TRBV18 and TRBJ2-3; the match to TRBD2 covers 12 bases. Sequencing was performed on peripheral blood. This receptor was taken from an older woman who had recovered from COVID-19. The CDR3 nucleotides read TGTGCCAGCTCACTTAGTGGACTAGCGGGGCTCCCAGATACGCAGTATTTT. Protein product: CASSLSGLAGLPDTQYF.